One T cell receptor (beta chain) is described in this entry. What antigen it recognizes has not been identified. Within one base of it there is no much larger clone, and no base qualities were kept. This record belongs to a study of T cell responses to AZD1222 COVID-19 vaccine (dated by TCRdb to about 2021). Regarding the study in general: A total of 233 trial participants underwent TCR sequencing, of whom around 200 received two doses of AZD1222 and about 25 received two doses of the MenACWY control vaccine. Trial participants were enrolled by age into 18-55, 56-69 and 70-plus year subgroups, with roughly 150, 30 and 60 TCR-sequenced participants respectively.

The CDR3 holds 16 amino acids from the cysteine to the phenylalanine. Only the CDR3 part of the read is kept: 48 bases, read in frame from the first base. The germline V gene (reference sequence) sets CDR1 to LNHNV and CDR2 to YYDKDF. At the junction V is shortened by 3 bases and J by 7 bases; bases outside the gene matches: 12. The time point label of this sample denotes: baseline before first vaccination. The treatment or condition tag for this specimen amounts to: meningococcal conjugate vaccine given as trial control. Vaccinee samples came from UK trials COV001 and COV002, including a single-blind randomized controlled phase 2/3 trial of AZD1222 (ChAdOx1 nCoV-19) in healthy adults. Trial participant PBMC samples were collected at day 0 and day 28 after the second dose for TCRbeta chain sequencing. The CDR3 regions of human TCRbeta chains were analyzed by immunosequencing. On the authors' methods: Repertoire TCRs were checked for matches against a reference library of SARS-CoV-2-specific TCRs that had been generated using the MIRA antigen-specificity platform. Breadth meant the fraction of unique TCRs that were SARS-CoV-2-associated, whereas depth meant the fraction of total T cells that were SARS-CoV-2-associated. Using the MIRA data, each spike-specific TCR was assigned both to the spike region to which the TCR was reactive and to a CD4 or CD8 class. Log10-transformed breadth and depth values were compared by one-way ANOVA with Sidak's multiple comparisons tests. TCRdb took this table from immuneACCESS and kept in-frame rearrangements with V and J called. Such tables lack part of the clones; where checked against another copy, unresolved V genes explain under half of the gap, and the rest is unexplained. The V and J calls and clone size are taken from that table; D and trimming were inferred from the DNA. Present in this sample are about 120,000 clones, approximately 85% of which were seen just once. The top ten clonotypes cover roughly 3.9% of the sample.

Study-wide findings and limitations: Vaccine-associated CD4 TCRs spanned the whole spike protein, with dominant responses in regions 160-218 and 743-854. Because no day 14 peak-response samples were available, the repertoires could be characterized only after the peak T cell response. The 56-69-year group was small, and its depth increase did not reach significance, likely because of low power. After two AZD1222 doses, spike-specific TCR breadth and depth were significantly higher than at day 0 and than in MenACWY recipients. Nearly half of unique spike-specific TCRs reportedly recognized epitopes outside regions mutated in the B.1.351 and B.1.1.7 variants. Conclusions about previously exposed vaccinees are limited, since just a handful of AZD1222 recipients were seropositive for SARS-CoV-2 at baseline. Most participants were white British and females outnumbered males, and the authors suggested that clonal diversity may have been underestimated.

Sequenced here: peripheral blood, sampled on day 0 of MenACWY control vaccination. The sequence is built from TRBV15 and TRBJ2-1; 7 nucleotides in the junction match TRBD2. This clonotype was sampled from an adult in good health. Here is the DNA: TGTGCCACCAGCAGTCTGACTAGCCGGGGAGGGAATGAGCAGTTCTTC. Its product reads: CATSSLTSRGGNEQFF.